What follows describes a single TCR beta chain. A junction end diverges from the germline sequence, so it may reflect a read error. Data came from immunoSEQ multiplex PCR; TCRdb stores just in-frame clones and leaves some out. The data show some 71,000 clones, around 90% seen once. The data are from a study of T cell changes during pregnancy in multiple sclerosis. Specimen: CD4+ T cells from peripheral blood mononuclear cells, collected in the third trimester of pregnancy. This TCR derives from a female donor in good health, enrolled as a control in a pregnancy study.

The CDR3 region is CASVRQGTDTQYF. CDR3 nucleotides: TGTGCCAGTGTGCGACAGGGCACAGATACGCAGTATTTT. The V gene is TRBV12-5, the J gene TRBJ2-3, with D possibly matching TRBD1 (6 bases). The germline V gene has CDR1 LGHNT and CDR2 FRNRAP. This CDR3 is 13 amino acids long. The full variable domain, its missing parts supplied by reference TRBV12-5 and TRBJ2-3, is DARVTQTPRHKVTEMGQEVTMRCQPILGHNTVFWYRQTMMQGLELLAYFRNRAPLDDSGMPKDRFSAEMPDATLATLKIQPSEPRDSAVYFCASVRQGTDTQYFGPGTRLTVL.